The sequence of this T cell receptor (beta chain) was determined in a study of spatial heterogeneity in lung cancer. The wider study: Strongly correlated with TCR transcript counts in tumor regions was a T cell module score, which was a transcriptional module score calculated from matched bulk RNA-seq.

The sample holds many counts of this clonotype. Its target is unknown. Findings and caveats of the study: In tumors, expanded intratumoral alpha and beta TCR counts tracked mutation counts.

MiXCR, run by TCRdb on the 5' RACE reads, gives a single entry per CDR3 protein. The sample records around 100,000 distinct CDR3 sequences, approximately 4.4% being singletons. The V end was cut by 0 bases, the J end by 4 bases, with 12 bases between. From germline, CDR1 is LGHNA and CDR2 YNFKEQ. The CDR3 contains 15 residues. Time point of the sample: sample taken at primary tumor resection. Samples were obtained from some 70 donors, all untreated early-stage non-small cell lung cancer patients. In each case, whole RNA from tumor, nontumor lung or frozen PBMC was sequenced unsorted. The sample here was lung tumor tissue, taken at surgery. This chain connects TRBV4-2 to TRBJ1-2, with a possible D match to TRBD1 (5 bases). This TCR came from a male donor with early-stage non-small cell lung cancer. The CDR3 region is CASSQDGHISYGYTF. The DNA of the CDR3 is TGTGCCAGCAGCCAAGATGGACATATAAGCTATGGCTACACCTTC.